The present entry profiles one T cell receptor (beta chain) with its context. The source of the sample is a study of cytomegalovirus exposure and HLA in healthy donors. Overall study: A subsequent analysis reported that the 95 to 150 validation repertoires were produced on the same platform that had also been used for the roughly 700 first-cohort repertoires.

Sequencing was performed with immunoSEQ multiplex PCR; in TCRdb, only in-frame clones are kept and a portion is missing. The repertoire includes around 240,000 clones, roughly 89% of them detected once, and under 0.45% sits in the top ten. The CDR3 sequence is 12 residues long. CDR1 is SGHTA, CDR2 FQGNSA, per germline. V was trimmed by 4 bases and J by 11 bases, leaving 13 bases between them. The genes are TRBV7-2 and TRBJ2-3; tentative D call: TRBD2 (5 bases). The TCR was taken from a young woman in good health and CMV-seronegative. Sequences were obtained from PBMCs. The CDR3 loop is CASSSSLGVQYF. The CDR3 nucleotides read TGTGCCAGCAGCTCTAGCTTGGGTGTGCAGTATTTT.